Reported below is one TCR beta chain. The CDR3 length is 16 residues. Trimming removed 0 bases from V and 1 base from J, with 11 bases in between. Germline lookup yields CDR1 KGHSH and CDR2 LQKENI. The data stem from a study of blood T cell repertoires in COVID-19. Libraries were prepared by immunoSEQ multiplex PCR; TCRdb keeps only in-frame clonotypes and omits some of them. The sample has a few hundred thousand clones, 65% to 85% seen once. The source is a woman between 40 and 55 years old who had recovered from COVID-19. The rearrangement joins TRBV18 to TRBJ2-3; D not certain. Sequencing was done on a sample of PBMCs or T cells enriched from blood (not recorded which). CDR3 in DNA: TGTGCCAGCTCACCACCCTACCCGGTTCGCACAGATACGCAGTATTTT. It yields the protein CASSPPYPVRTDTQYF. The full variable domain, rest sourced from reference TRBV18 and TRBJ2-3, is NAGVMQNPRHLVRRRGQEARLRCSPMKGHSHVYWYRQLPEEGLKFMVYLQKENIIDESGMPKERFSAEFPKEGPSILRIQQVVRGDSAAYFCASSPPYPVRTDTQYFGPGTRLTVL.